The 10 T cell receptor beta chains presented below share a single source sample, sequenced in a study of shared clonotypes between healthy human individuals. TCRdb's copy holds only in-frame clones and misses some; the assay was immunoSEQ multiplex PCR. The data show about 380,000 clones, roughly 96% seen once. Sequencing was performed on memory CD8+ T cells sorted from blood. Subset given: CD45RO+ cells pooled with CCR7-negative TemRA cells. The receptors shown here come from a man aged 25 to 40 in good health.

The chain carries TRBV25-1 and TRBJ2-5, with D possibly matching TRBD1 (5 bases). The V end lost 3 bases, the J end lost 4 bases, and 9 bases lay between the germline ends. CDR3 size: 13 residues. Germline V CDR1 and CDR2: MGHDK, SYGVNS. The chain's CDR3 is CASSDQGLETQYF. The CDR3 region has the DNA TGTGCCAGCAGTGATCAGGGTCTAGAGACCCAGTACTTC.

The chain is built from TRBV7-8 and TRBJ2-7; TRBD1 agrees at 7 bases. After removal of 3 bases from V and 3 bases from J, the junction contained 11 bases not matched to a gene. The CDR3 is made up of 16 amino acids. The germline V gene has CDR1 SGHVS and CDR2 FQNEAQ. For the CDR3, the DNA is TGTGCCAGCAGCTTCCGGACAGGAGCTAACGTCTACGAGCAGTACTTC. Protein product: CASSFRTGANVYEQYF.

V is TRBV7-2 and J is TRBJ1-5; 8 positions agree with TRBD1. With 5 bases clipped from V and 2 bases from J, the junction kept 14 bases outside the gene matches. This CDR3 has 18 amino acids. Germline V gene sequence: CDR1 SGHTA, CDR2 FQGNSA. DNA of the CDR3: TGTGCCAGCAGCGCAAGAGGTCCAGGGGGCAACGGCAATCAGCCCCAGCATTTT. Its protein is CASSARGPGGNGNQPQHF.

The table lists this clone with a count of one. The J gene is TRBJ2-3, the V gene TRBV23-1; 7 nucleotides align to TRBD2. TRBV23-1 is identified as an open reading frame with a role that is uncertain. V lost 5 bases, J lost 0 bases, and 2 bases stayed unmatched. There are 14 residues in the CDR3. Here the CDR3 DNA reads TGCGCCAGCAGTACGGGACTAAGCACAGATACGCAGTATTTT. It is translated as CASSTGLSTDTQYF.

The chain recombines TRBV6-6 with TRBJ1-1; D remains unclear. The CDR3 totals 13 residues. CDR1 and CDR2 from the germline V gene are MNHNY and SVGAGI (reference sequence). V lost 5 bases to trimming and J lost 5 bases, with 12 bases between them. The CDR3 reads CASSPTRNTEAFF. The CDR3 nucleotides are TGTGCCAGCAGTCCAACTCGAAATACTGAAGCTTTCTTT.

A single count supports this clone. Other DNA sequences in this sample translate to the same CDR3. This rearrangement joins TRBV28 to TRBJ1-5; D is undetermined. This CDR3 is built from 12 residues. Germline values: CDR1 MDHEN, CDR2 SYDVKM. V was pared by 5 bases and J by 2 bases, with 4 bases between. CDR3 sequence (DNA): TGTGCCAGCAGTAGGGGCAATCAGCCCCAGCATTTT. Protein product: CASSRGNQPQHF.

Worth noting for this clone: Other DNA sequences in this sample translate to the same CDR3. This chain connects TRBV6-5 to TRBJ2-7; D is possibly TRBD1 or TRBD2 (5 bases each). The CDR3 consists of 14 residues. With 2 bases removed from V and 2 bases from J, the gap between germline ends came to 10 bases. The germline gives CDR1 MNHEY, CDR2 SVGAGI. The CDR3 region has the DNA TGTGCCAGCAGTTACGGGGGAGTCCCCTACGAGCAGTACTTC. Its protein product is CASSYGGVPYEQYF.

This rearrangement joins TRBV29-1 to TRBJ1-2; D call uncertain. The CDR3 is 13 residues long. Between the trimmed V and J ends, which lost 0 bases and 2 bases, there was a span of 7 bases. Germline CDR1 SQVTM, CDR2 ANQGSEA. CDR3 sequence reads: CSVEDRENYGYTF. CDR3 coding DNA: TGCAGCGTTGAAGACCGGGAGAACTATGGCTACACCTTC.

The chain is built from TRBV6-6 and TRBJ2-5; 13 bases match TRBD2. Germline assignment: CDR1 MNHNY and CDR2 SVGAGI (reference sequence). V lost 5 bases to trimming and J lost 5 bases; unmatched junction nucleotides: 5. The CDR3 extends over 15 amino acids. Written as DNA, the CDR3 is TGTGCCAGCAGTACGGGACTAGCGGGATGGGAGACCCAGTACTTC. Protein product: CASSTGLAGWETQYF.

V is TRBV7-9 and J is TRBJ2-7; D may be TRBD2 (5 bases). Per germline, CDR1 SEHNR and CDR2 FQNEAQ (reference sequence). Trimming took off 0 bases at V and 0 bases at J, with 9 bases between the two ends. CDR3 length: 15 residues. Here the CDR3 reads CASSLAPGLSYEQYF. CDR3 bases: TGTGCCAGCAGCTTAGCGCCAGGACTCTCCTACGAGCAGTACTTC. Full variable domain (outside the CDR3, taken from reference TRBV7-9 and TRBJ2-7): DTGVSQNPRHKITKRGQNVTFRCDPISEHNRLYWYRQTLGQGPEFLTYFQNEAQLEKSRLLSDRFSAERPKGSFSTLEIQRTEQGDSAMYLCASSLAPGLSYEQYFGPGTRLTVT.